The clone carrying this TCR beta chain was detected once. What it binds is unknown. This sample is part of a study of cytomegalovirus exposure and HLA in healthy donors. Study-wide results and caveats: From TCR beta sequences, most subjects' HLA-A and HLA-B alleles were reportedly predicted accurately.

Germline CDR1 is MNHEY and CDR2 is SMNVEV (reference sequence). The CDR3 loop spans 13 amino acids. V lost 5 bases and J 2 bases, leaving 10 bases between the germline ends. The study ran its PCR with 60 Vbeta and 13 Jbeta primers. Using immunoSEQ multiplex PCR, the repertoire was profiled, and TCRdb retains in-frame clones only, with some absent. The sample consists of roughly 150,000 clones, roughly four fifths of them appearing once. The gene calls are TRBV27 and TRBJ2-7; the D gene is possibly TRBD2 (5 bases). The receptor's source is a woman aged 40 to 50 in good health and CMV-seronegative. Input material: PBMCs. The CDR3 DNA follows: TGTGCCAGCAGTGGTGACTACACCTACGAGCAGTACTTC. It specifies CASSGDYTYEQYF.